This T cell receptor (beta chain) was observed in a study of blood T cell repertoires in COVID-19. Study overall: Both acute and convalescent COVID-19 samples were obtained from the United States, Italy and Spain.

Using immunoSEQ multiplex PCR, the repertoire was profiled, and TCRdb retains in-frame clones only, with some absent. The table shows 300,000 or so clones, with around 87% occurring only once. The junction had 17 bases not matched to a gene; V was cut back by 3 bases and J by 10 bases. This CDR3 is 16 amino acids long. Germline CDR1 reads GTSNPN; CDR2 reads SVGIG (reference sequence). This sequence originates from a man aged 50 to 60 with active or convalescent COVID-19. The sample was peripheral blood. The chain links TRBV30 to TRBJ1-4; 7 nucleotides match TRBD1. The CDR3 nucleotides read TGTGCCTGGAGCTCGCATGACAGGGCCCCTATGGGAAAACTGTTTTTT. Its translation is CAWSSHDRAPMGKLFF. Full variable domain (remainder filled in from reference TRBV30 and TRBJ1-4): SQTIHQWPATLVQPVGSPLSLECTVEGTSNPNLYWYRQAAGRGLQLLFYSVGIGQISSEVPQNLSASRPQDRQFILSSKKLLLSDSGFYLCAWSSHDRAPMGKLFFGSGTQLSVL.